This is a list of T cell receptor beta chains from one sample in a study of technical replicates of blood from several donors. Sequencing was performed with immunoSEQ multiplex PCR; in TCRdb, only in-frame clones are kept and a portion is missing. The sample yields 62,000 or so clones, around 86% seen once. The specimen sequenced was PBMCs. Receptors were obtained from a human donor in good health. Some clones in this sample may be carry-over from other donors' samples. Both conserved end residues are part of each CDR3. A D gene is named only where the DNA matches it firmly. Size tells how often a clone was seen (once, few, many) or the class of an expanded clone, and some rows leave it out.

TRBJ2-7,TRBD2,.,TRBV5-4,CASSYRLAGVREQYF,TGTGCCAGCAGCTATAGACTAGCGGGAGTACGCGAGCAGTACTTC
TRBJ1-4,.,.,TRBV7-9,CASSTGNEKLFF,TGTGCCAGCAGTACAGGGAATGAAAAACTGTTTTTT
TRBJ1-1,.,.,TRBV20-1,CSARPGLEAFF,TGCAGTGCCAGGCCAGGGCTTGAAGCTTTCTTT
TRBJ2-1,TRBD2,.,TRBV12-5,CARPRLAEHNEQFF,TGTGCTAGACCTCGACTAGCGGAGCACAATGAGCAGTTCTTC
TRBJ1-3,.,.,TRBV29-1,CSVEDGMSGNTIYF,TGCAGCGTTGAAGACGGGATGTCTGGAAACACCATATATTTT
TRBJ1-5,.,.,TRBV19,CASRQRTAQPQHF,TGTGCCAGTAGGCAACGGACAGCTCAGCCCCAGCATTTT
TRBJ2-1,TRBD1,once,TRBV6-6,CASSSRQGLSYNEQFF,TGTGCCAGCAGTTCTCGACAGGGTCTGTCCTACAATGAGCAGTTCTTC
TRBJ2-1,TRBD2,.,TRBV2,CASGTSGGREQFF,TGTGCCAGCGGGACTAGCGGGGGTCGCGAGCAGTTCTTC
TRBJ2-3,.,.,TRBV10-3,CAIRKQGFPTDTQYF,TGTGCCATCAGAAAACAGGGTTTCCCCACAGATACGCAGTATTTT
TRBJ2-1,TRBD2,.,TRBV5-1,CASSGSGGYNEQFF,TGCGCCAGCAGCGGTAGCGGGGGTTACAATGAGCAGTTCTTC
TRBJ1-3,.,.,TRBV5-1,CASSLGDSGNTIYF,TGCGCCAGCAGCTTGGGAGACTCTGGAAACACCATATATTTT
TRBJ1-4,.,.,TRBV5-5,CASSSDYRASPEKLFF,TGTGCCAGCAGCTCGGATTACAGGGCCTCCCCTGAAAAACTGTTTTTT
TRBJ2-7,TRBD1,.,TRBV5-4,CASTSQGQGAEEQYF,TGTGCCAGCACCTCGCAAGGACAGGGGGCGGAGGAGCAGTACTTC
TRBJ2-5,.,.,TRBV5-6,CASSPRRGRETQYF,TGTGCCAGCAGCCCAAGACGGGGTCGAGAAACCCAGTACTTC
TRBJ2-3,TRBD2,.,TRBV7-9,CASSLALGLAGVADTQYF,TGTGCCAGCAGCTTAGCGCTGGGACTAGCGGGAGTAGCAGATACGCAGTATTTT
TRBJ2-7,.,.,TRBV27,CASAERQQIPNEQYF,TGTGCCAGCGCTGAACGACAGCAAATACCCAACGAGCAGTACTTC
TRBJ2-5,.,few,TRBV5-1,CASSSGGGGSQETQYF,TGCGCCAGCAGCTCCGGGGGCGGGGGTTCGCAAGAGACCCAGTACTTC
TRBJ2-7,TRBD1,.,TRBV5-5,CASSFGQGGYEQYF,TGTGCCAGCAGCTTCGGACAGGGGGGCTACGAGCAGTACTTC
TRBJ1-1,.,.,TRBV5-4,CASSPGQTNTEAFF,TGTGCCAGCAGCCCTGGACAAACGAACACTGAAGCTTTCTTT
TRBJ2-7,.,once,TRBV4-1,CASSRESSYEQYF,TGCGCCAGCAGCCGAGAGAGTTCCTACGAGCAGTACTTC
TRBJ1-3,.,.,TRBV2,CASRGAGNGNTIYF,TGTGCCAGCAGAGGGGCAGGGAACGGAAACACCATATATTTT
TRBJ2-1,.,.,TRBV6-5,CASSSQGSSYNEQFF,TGTGCCAGCAGTTCACAGGGCAGCTCCTACAATGAGCAGTTCTTC
TRBJ2-1,TRBD2,.,TRBV2,CASRDFSGRAVGNEQFF,TGTGCCAGCAGGGATTTTAGCGGGAGGGCCGTCGGCAATGAGCAGTTCTTC
TRBJ2-3,.,.,TRBV7-3,CASSLEGGATDTQYF,TGTGCCAGCAGCTTAGAGGGGGGGGCCACAGATACGCAGTATTTT
TRBJ2-3,.,.,TRBV6-4,CASSEGGMRTDTQYF,TGTGCCAGCAGTGAGGGGGGAATGAGAACAGATACGCAGTATTTT
TRBJ1-1,TRBD1,.,TRBV2,CASSEGTGAMNTEAFF,TGTGCCAGCAGTGAAGGGACAGGTGCGATGAACACTGAAGCTTTCTTT
TRBJ2-3,.,.,TRBV18,CASSPWTGESADTQYF,TGTGCCAGCTCACCATGGACGGGAGAGTCTGCAGATACGCAGTATTTT
TRBJ2-2,TRBD2,.,TRBV7-2,CASSIPAGGIGELFF,TGTGCCAGCAGCATCCCAGCGGGAGGCATCGGGGAGCTGTTTTTT
TRBJ1-4,.,.,TRBV7-9,CASSPRGGADEKLFF,TGTGCCAGCAGCCCAAGGGGGGGGGCTGATGAAAAACTGTTTTTT
TRBJ1-2,.,.,TRBV20-1,CSARDQRGNTF,TGCAGTGCTAGAGATCAAAGGGGGAACACCTTC
TRBJ2-3,TRBD2,few,TRBV10-3,CAIYSPGREGDTQYF,TGTGCCATCTACAGTCCGGGACGGGAGGGGGATACGCAGTATTTT
TRBJ1-1,.,.,TRBV27,CASSPQEQTEAFF,TGTGCCAGCAGCCCCCAGGAACAGACTGAAGCTTTCTTT
TRBJ2-3,.,.,TRBV7-3,CASSLGGLTSTDTQYF,TGTGCCAGCAGCTTAGGCGGACTGACTAGCACAGATACGCAGTATTTT
TRBJ1-4,.,.,TRBV29-1,CSVLLGGSNEKLFF,TGCAGCGTTCTTTTGGGGGGTTCTAATGAAAAACTGTTTTTT
TRBJ1-2,.,once,TRBV7-8,CASSLARFLGDYGYTF,TGTGCCAGCAGCTTAGCGCGATTTTTAGGAGACTATGGCTACACCTTC
TRBJ2-2,TRBD2,once,TRBV5-8,CASSFEAGARTGELFF,TGTGCCAGCAGCTTTGAGGCGGGAGCGCGGACCGGGGAGCTGTTTTTT
TRBJ2-7,TRBD2,once,TRBV7-2,CASSLVGGGSYEQYF,TGTGCCAGCAGCTTAGTCGGCGGGGGCTCCTACGAGCAGTACTTC
TRBJ1-1,.,few,TRBV7-9,CASSRFRGTEAFF,TGTGCCAGCAGCCGGTTTAGGGGCACTGAAGCTTTCTTT
TRBJ1-2,TRBD1,.,TRBV11-2,CASSSVGGTTGYTF,TGTGCCAGCAGCTCCGTAGGGGGCACTACTGGCTACACCTTC
TRBJ2-7,TRBD2,.,TRBV9,CASSYRGGSYEQYF,TGTGCCAGCAGCTACCGGGGGGGTTCCTACGAGCAGTACTTC
TRBJ2-7,.,.,TRBV2,CASSEIYEQYF,TGTGCCAGCAGTGAAATATACGAGCAGTACTTC
TRBJ2-1,TRBD2,.,TRBV5-6,CASSQGTSRNEQFF,TGTGCCAGCAGCCAAGGGACTAGTCGGAATGAGCAGTTCTTC
TRBJ2-3,TRBD2,.,TRBV11-3,CASSFGGGRAITDTQYF,TGTGCCAGCAGTTTCGGTGGCGGGAGGGCCATCACAGATACGCAGTATTTT
TRBJ2-3,.,.,TRBV4-3,CASSQEGGEGWTDTQYF,TGCGCCAGCAGCCAAGAAGGCGGGGAAGGTTGGACAGATACGCAGTATTTT
TRBJ2-5,TRBD2,.,TRBV5-4,CASSLASGGSETQYF,TGTGCCAGCAGCTTGGCCAGCGGGGGATCTGAGACCCAGTACTTC
TRBJ1-2,TRBD1,medium-sized,TRBV27,CASSRDRGDYGYTF,TGTGCCAGCAGTAGGGACAGGGGAGACTATGGCTACACCTTC